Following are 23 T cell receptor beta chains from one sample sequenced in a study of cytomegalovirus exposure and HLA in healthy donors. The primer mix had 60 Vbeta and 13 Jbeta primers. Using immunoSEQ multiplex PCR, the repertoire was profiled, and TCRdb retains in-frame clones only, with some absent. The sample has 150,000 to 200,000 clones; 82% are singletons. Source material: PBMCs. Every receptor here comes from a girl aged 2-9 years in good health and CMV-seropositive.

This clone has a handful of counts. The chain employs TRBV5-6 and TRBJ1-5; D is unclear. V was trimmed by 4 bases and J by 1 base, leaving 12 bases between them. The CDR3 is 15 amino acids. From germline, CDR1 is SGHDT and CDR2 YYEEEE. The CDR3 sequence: CASSPLSPSNQPQHF. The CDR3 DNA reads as TGTGCCAGCAGCCCACTATCACCGAGCAATCAGCCCCAGCATTTT.

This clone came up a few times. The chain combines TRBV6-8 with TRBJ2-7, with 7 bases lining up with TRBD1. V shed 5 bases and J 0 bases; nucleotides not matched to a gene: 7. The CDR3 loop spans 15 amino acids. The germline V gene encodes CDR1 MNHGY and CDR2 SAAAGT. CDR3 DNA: TGTGCCAGCAGTGAATGGGGACAGAGCTCCTACGAGCAGTACTTC. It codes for CASSEWGQSSYEQYF.

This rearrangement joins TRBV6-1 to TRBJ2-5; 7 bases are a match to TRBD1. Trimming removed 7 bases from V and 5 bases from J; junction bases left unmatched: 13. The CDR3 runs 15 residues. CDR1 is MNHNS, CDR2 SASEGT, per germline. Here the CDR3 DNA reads TGTGCCAGCACCTCCGGGACAGACACAATCGAGACCCAGTACTTC. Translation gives CASTSGTDTIETQYF.

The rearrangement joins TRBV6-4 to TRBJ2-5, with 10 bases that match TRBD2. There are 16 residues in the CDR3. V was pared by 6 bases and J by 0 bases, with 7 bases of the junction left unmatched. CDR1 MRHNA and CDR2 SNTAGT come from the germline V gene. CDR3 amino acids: CASRRIAGGHQETQYF. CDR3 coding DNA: TGTGCCAGCAGGAGAATAGCGGGAGGCCACCAAGAGACCCAGTACTTC.

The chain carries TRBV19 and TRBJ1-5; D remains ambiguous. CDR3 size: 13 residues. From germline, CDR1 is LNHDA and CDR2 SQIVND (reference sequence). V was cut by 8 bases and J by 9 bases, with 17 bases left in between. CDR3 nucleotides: TGTGCCAGTGTCGAGCAGCGGTCTGGGCCCCAGCATTTT. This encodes CASVEQRSGPQHF.

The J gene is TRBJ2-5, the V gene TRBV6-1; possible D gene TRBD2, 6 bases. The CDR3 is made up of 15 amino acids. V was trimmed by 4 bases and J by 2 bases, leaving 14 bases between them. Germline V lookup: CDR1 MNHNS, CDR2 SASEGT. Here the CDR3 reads CASSGGTFDQETQYF. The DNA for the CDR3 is TGTGCCAGCAGTGGCGGGACTTTCGATCAAGAGACCCAGTACTTC.

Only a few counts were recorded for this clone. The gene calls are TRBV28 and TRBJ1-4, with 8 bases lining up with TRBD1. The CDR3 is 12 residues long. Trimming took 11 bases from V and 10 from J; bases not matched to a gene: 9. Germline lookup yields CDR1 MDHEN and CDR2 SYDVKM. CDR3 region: CAVDRGGRKLFF. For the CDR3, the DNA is TGTGCCGTTGACAGGGGCGGGAGAAAACTGTTTTTT.

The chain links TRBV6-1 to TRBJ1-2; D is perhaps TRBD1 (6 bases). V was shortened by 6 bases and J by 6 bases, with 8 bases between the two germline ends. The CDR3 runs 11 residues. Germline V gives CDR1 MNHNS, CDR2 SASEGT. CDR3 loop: CASRQGHGYTF. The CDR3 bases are TGTGCCAGCAGACAGGGCCATGGCTACACCTTC.

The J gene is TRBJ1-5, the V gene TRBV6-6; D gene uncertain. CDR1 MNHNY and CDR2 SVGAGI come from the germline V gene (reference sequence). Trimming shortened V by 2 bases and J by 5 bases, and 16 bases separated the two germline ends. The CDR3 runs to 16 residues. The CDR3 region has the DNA TGTGCCAGCAGTTACAATGTGGGAGGGTGGCATCAGCCCCAGCATTTT. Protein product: CASSYNVGGWHQPQHF.

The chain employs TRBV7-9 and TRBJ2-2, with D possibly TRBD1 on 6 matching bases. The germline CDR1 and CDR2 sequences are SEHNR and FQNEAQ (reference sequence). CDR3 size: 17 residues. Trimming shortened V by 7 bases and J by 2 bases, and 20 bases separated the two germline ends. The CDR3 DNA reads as TGTGCCAGCATAGGGGGACCAGACAGACTTAACACCGGGGAGCTGTTTTTT. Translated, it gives CASIGGPDRLNTGELFF.

This CDR3 is CASSLAGGRKFF. Written as DNA, the CDR3 is TGCGCCAGCAGCCTAGCGGGAGGCCGAAAGTTCTTC. This chain joins TRBV4-1 and TRBJ2-1, with 10 bases that match TRBD2. There are 12 residues in the CDR3. J gave up 14 bases and V 4 bases, and 5 bases lay outside the gene matches. Per the germline V gene, CDR1 is MGHRA and CDR2 is YSYEKL.

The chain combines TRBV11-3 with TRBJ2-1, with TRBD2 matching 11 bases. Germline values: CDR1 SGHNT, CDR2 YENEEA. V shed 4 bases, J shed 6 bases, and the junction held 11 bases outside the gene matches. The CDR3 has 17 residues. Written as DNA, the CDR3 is TGTGCCAGCAGCTCCCACCTTAGCGGGAGGGGTTCCAATGAGCAGTTCTTC. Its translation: CASSSHLSGRGSNEQFF.

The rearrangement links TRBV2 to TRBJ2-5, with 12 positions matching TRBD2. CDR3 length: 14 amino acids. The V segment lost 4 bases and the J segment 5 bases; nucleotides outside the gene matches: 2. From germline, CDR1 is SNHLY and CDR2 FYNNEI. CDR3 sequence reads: CASSGTSGRETQYF. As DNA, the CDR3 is TGTGCCAGCAGTGGAACTAGCGGGAGGGAGACCCAGTACTTC.

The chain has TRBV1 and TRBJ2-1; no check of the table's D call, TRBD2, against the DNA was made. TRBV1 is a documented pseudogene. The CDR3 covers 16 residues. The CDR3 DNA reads TGCACCAGCAGCCAAGATAGTACTAGCGGGAGGCATGAGCAGTTCTTC. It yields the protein CTSSQDSTSGRHEQFF.

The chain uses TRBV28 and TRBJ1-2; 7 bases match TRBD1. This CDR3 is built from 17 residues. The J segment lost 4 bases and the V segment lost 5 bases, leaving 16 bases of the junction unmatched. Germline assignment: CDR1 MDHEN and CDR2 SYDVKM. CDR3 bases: TGTGCCAGCAGTGTGGACAGGAGAACCCCAACCCGCTATGGCTACACCTTC. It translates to CASSVDRRTPTRYGYTF.

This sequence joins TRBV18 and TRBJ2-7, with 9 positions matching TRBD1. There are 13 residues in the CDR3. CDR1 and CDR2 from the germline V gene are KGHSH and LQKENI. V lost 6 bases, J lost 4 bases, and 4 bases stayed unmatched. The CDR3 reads CASSRDREYEQYF. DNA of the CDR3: TGTGCCAGCTCCCGGGACAGGGAGTACGAGCAGTACTTC. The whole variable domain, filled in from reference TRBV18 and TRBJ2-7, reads NAGVMQNPRHLVRRRGQEARLRCSPMKGHSHVYWYRQLPEEGLKFMVYLQKENIIDESGMPKERFSAEFPKEGPSILRIQQVVRGDSAAYFCASSRDREYEQYFGPGTRLTVT.

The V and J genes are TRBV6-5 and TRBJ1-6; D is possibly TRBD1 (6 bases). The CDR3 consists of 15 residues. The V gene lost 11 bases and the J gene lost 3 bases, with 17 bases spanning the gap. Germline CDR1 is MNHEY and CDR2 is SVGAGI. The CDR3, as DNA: TGTGCCTGTATGAAAGGGGGATACTATAATTCACCCCTCCACTTT. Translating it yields CACMKGGYYNSPLHF.

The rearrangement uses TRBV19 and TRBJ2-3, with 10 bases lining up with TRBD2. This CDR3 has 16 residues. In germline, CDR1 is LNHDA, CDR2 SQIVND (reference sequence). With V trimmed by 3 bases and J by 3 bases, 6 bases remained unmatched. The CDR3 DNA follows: TGTGCCAGTAGTATTCTAGCGGGAGAGGGTACAGATACGCAGTATTTT. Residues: CASSILAGEGTDTQYF.

The chain's CDR3 is CASSARDTEAFF. Here the CDR3 DNA reads TGTGCCAGCAGCGCGAGGGACACTGAAGCTTTCTTT. The rearrangement links TRBV9 to TRBJ1-1; D not resolved. The CDR3 has 12 residues. V was clipped by 3 bases and J by 3 bases, with 6 bases between them. Germline assignment: CDR1 SGDLS and CDR2 YYNGEE.

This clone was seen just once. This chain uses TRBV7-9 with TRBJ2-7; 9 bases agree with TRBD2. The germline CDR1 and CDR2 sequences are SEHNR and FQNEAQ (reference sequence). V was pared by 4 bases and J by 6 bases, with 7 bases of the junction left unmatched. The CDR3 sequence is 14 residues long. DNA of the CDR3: TGTGCCAGCAGCTCACCTAGCGGGACCCCCGAGCAGTACTTC. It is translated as CASSSPSGTPEQYF.

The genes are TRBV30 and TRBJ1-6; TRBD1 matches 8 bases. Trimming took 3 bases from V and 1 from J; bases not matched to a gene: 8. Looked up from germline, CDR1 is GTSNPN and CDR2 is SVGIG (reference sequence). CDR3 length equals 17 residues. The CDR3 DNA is TGTGCCTGGAGCGCGAAGGACAGGGTGTCCTATAATTCACCCCTCCACTTT. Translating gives CAWSAKDRVSYNSPLHF.

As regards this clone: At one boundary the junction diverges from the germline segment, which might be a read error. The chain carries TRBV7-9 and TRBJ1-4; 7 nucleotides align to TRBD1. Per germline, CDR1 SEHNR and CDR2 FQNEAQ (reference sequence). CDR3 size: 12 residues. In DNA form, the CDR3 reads TGTTCCAGCAGCGACAGGGATGAAAAACTGTTTTTT. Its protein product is CSSSDRDEKLFF.

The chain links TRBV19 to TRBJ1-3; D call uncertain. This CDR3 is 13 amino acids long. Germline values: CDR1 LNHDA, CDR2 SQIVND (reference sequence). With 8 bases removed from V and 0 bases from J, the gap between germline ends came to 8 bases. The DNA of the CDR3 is TGTGCCAGTGGAGGGCACTCTGGAAACACCATATATTTT. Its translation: CASGGHSGNTIYF.